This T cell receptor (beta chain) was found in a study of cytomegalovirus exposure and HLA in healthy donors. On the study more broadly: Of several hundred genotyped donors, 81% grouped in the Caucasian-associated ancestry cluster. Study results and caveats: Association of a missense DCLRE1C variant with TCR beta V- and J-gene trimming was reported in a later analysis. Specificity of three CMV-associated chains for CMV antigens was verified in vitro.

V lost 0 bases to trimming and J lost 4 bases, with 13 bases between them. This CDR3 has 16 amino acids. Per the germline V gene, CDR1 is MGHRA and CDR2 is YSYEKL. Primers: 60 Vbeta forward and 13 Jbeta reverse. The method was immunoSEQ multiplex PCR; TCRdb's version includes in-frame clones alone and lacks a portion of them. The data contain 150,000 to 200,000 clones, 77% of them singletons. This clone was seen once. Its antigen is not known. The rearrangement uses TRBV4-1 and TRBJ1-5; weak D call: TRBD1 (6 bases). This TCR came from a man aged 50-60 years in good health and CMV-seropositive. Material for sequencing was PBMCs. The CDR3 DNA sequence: TGCGCCAGCAGCCAAGAAGGAAGGGGGGGTAATCAGCCCCAGCATTTT. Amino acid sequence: CASSQEGRGGNQPQHF.